Detailed here is one T cell receptor beta chain. These data come from a study of blood T cell repertoires in COVID-19. Study-wide background: From T cells, B-cell-depleted T cells, or PBMCs came the material, which was cDNA or gDNA.

Sequencing used immunoSEQ multiplex PCR; TCRdb keeps in-frame clones, though not all of them. In the table there are about 430,000 clones, about 90% of which are singletons. CDR1 is SGHRS, CDR2 YFSETQ, per germline. Trimming removed 2 bases at V and 1 base at J, with 12 bases between. CDR3 size: 15 residues. This chain links TRBV5-1 with TRBJ2-5; D ambiguous. The specimen was peripheral blood. The sequence was obtained from a man between 18 and 29 years old with COVID-19, enrolled during active disease. The CDR3 here is CASSFFGQAQETQYF. In DNA form, the CDR3 reads TGCGCCAGCAGCTTCTTTGGGCAGGCCCAAGAGACCCAGTACTTC.